This entry lists 26 T cell receptor beta chains sequenced from one sample in a study of OX40 agonist ivuxolimab in advanced cancers. Clones were sequenced by immunoSEQ multiplex PCR, and TCRdb holds only the in-frame ones, with some missing. This sample has tens of thousands of clones, with more than 80% found just once. Here the sequenced sample was CD4+ or CD8+ T cells sorted from blood, taken in a trial of the OX40 agonist ivuxolimab. These TCRs come from an adult with an advanced solid tumor such as melanoma, head and neck, liver or kidney cancer.

This clone was picked up a small number of times. This rearrangement joins TRBV25-1 to TRBJ1-1; the D is unclear. V gave up 6 bases and J gave up 3 bases, with 5 bases separating them. Germline V lookup: CDR1 MGHDK, CDR2 SYGVNS. The CDR3 sequence is 11 residues long. The CDR3 sequence: CASRRYTEAFF. CDR3 nucleotides: TGTGCCAGCAGGCGATACACTGAAGCTTTCTTT.

The chain employs TRBV28 and TRBJ2-6; 7 bases fit TRBD1. With 8 bases clipped from V and 0 bases from J, the junction kept 1 base outside the gene matches. From germline, CDR1 is MDHEN and CDR2 SYDVKM. CDR3 length: 14 residues. CDR3 in amino acids: CASQGVSGANVLTF. CDR3 nucleotides: TGTGCCAGCCAGGGGGTCTCTGGGGCCAACGTCCTGACTTTC.

The V and J genes are TRBV20-1 and TRBJ2-5, with unresolved D. Germline CDR1 and CDR2: DFQATT and SNEGSKA (reference sequence). CDR3 length equals 11 residues. The V end was cut by 5 bases, the J end by 6 bases, with 10 bases between. This CDR3 reads CSADGRQTQYF. In DNA, the CDR3 is TGCAGTGCTGATGGACGGCAGACCCAGTACTTC.

This chain links TRBV5-1 with TRBJ2-7; 12 bases are a match to TRBD2. The CDR3 is made up of 15 amino acids. Germline lookup yields CDR1 SGHRS and CDR2 YFSETQ. V trimming: 4 bases; J trimming: 5 bases; junction bases outside the gene matches: 7. DNA of the CDR3: TGCGCCAGCAGCAACAGACTAGCGGGAGTAGACGAGCAGTACTTC. Translating it yields CASSNRLAGVDEQYF.

V gene TRBV27 combines with J gene TRBJ2-1; 12 bases map to TRBD2. Germline CDR1 and CDR2: MNHEY and SMNVEV (reference sequence). The CDR3 covers 18 residues. V dropped 4 bases and J dropped 2; count of bases not matched to a gene: 9. CDR3 in DNA: TGTGCCAGCAGTTCCCGCCTGACTAGCGGGAGACCCTACAATGAGCAGTTCTTC. Encoded protein: CASSSRLTSGRPYNEQFF.

The chain carries TRBV5-4 and TRBJ2-3, with D maybe TRBD2 (5 bases). Germline CDR1 and CDR2: SGHNT and YYREEE (reference sequence). The CDR3 totals 14 residues. V was shortened by 4 bases and J by 1 base, with 10 bases between the two germline ends. The DNA of the CDR3 is TGTGCCAGCAGCCTAAAGGAGGGCACAGATACGCAGTATTTT. Its translation: CASSLKEGTDTQYF.

The rearrangement links TRBV4-1 to TRBJ2-7; D gene unclear. CDR3 length: 15 amino acids. Germline loops: CDR1 MGHRA, CDR2 YSYEKL. V was pared by 1 base and J by 2 bases, with 12 bases between. The CDR3 here is CASSQGPDSPYEQYF. CDR3 bases: TGCGCCAGCAGCCAAGGTCCAGACTCGCCCTACGAGCAGTACTTC.

J is TRBJ1-5 and V is TRBV10-2; 8 nucleotides align to TRBD1. Germline V gene sequence: CDR1 WSHSY, CDR2 SAAADI. The junction had 6 bases not matched to a gene; V was cut back by 7 bases and J by 7 bases. The CDR3 consists of 13 residues. The CDR3: CASKDRGGQPQHF. As DNA, the CDR3 is TGCGCCAGCAAAGACAGGGGTGGGCAGCCCCAGCATTTT.

This chain connects TRBV5-4 to TRBJ2-3, with D perhaps matching TRBD2 (6 bases). The germline V gene has CDR1 SGHNT and CDR2 YYREEE (reference sequence). The CDR3 is made up of 14 amino acids. V lost 3 bases and J 1 base, leaving 9 bases between the germline ends. CDR3 region: CASSSPSGTDTQYF. The CDR3 nucleotides are TGTGCCAGCAGCTCCCCTAGCGGCACAGATACGCAGTATTTT.

J is TRBJ1-2 and V is TRBV5-4; D is possibly TRBD1 (6 bases). CDR1 and CDR2 (germline): SGHNT, YYREEE (reference sequence). There are 13 residues in the CDR3. V dropped 4 bases and J dropped 5 bases, with 12 bases sitting between them. As DNA, the CDR3 is TGTGCCAGCAGCCCCGACAGGACTTATGGCTACACCTTC. Translation: CASSPDRTYGYTF.

The gene calls are TRBV29-1 and TRBJ1-2; D is possibly TRBD1 (6 bases). Germline V gene lookup returns CDR1 SQVTM and CDR2 ANQGSEA. Trimming shortened V by 4 bases and J by 7 bases, and 22 bases separated the two germline ends. The CDR3 runs 15 residues. The CDR3 sequence is CSVGEGGARVGGYTF. DNA for the CDR3: TGCAGCGTTGGGGAAGGGGGGGCGCGAGTCGGTGGCTACACCTTC.

J is TRBJ1-2 and V is TRBV5-6; D gene ambiguous. The CDR3 contains 13 residues. In germline, CDR1 is SGHDT, CDR2 YYEEEE. Trimming took off 4 bases at V and 1 base at J, with 8 bases between the two ends. CDR3 coding DNA: TGTGCCAGCAGCGCACCCAATAACTATGGCTACACCTTC. This encodes CASSAPNNYGYTF. The variable domain in full, with the rest retrieved from reference TRBV5-6 and TRBJ1-2, is DAGVTQSPTHLIKTRGQQVTLRCSPKSGHDTVSWYQQALGQGPQFIFQYYEEEERQRGNFPDRFSGHQFPNYSSELNVNALLLGDSALYLCASSAPNNYGYTFGSGTRLTVV.

The rearrangement links TRBV13 to TRBJ1-2; D ambiguous. Trimming removed 3 bases from V and 4 bases from J, with 6 bases in between. The germline V gene encodes CDR1 PRHDT and CDR2 FYEKMQ (reference sequence). The CDR3 is 12 amino acids. CDR3 sequence: CASSFGSYGYTF. The CDR3 region has the DNA TGTGCCAGCAGCTTCGGGAGCTATGGCTACACCTTC.

The rearrangement uses TRBV28 and TRBJ2-7, with 12 bases fitting TRBD2. This CDR3 has 13 residues. Germline loops: CDR1 MDHEN, CDR2 SYDVKM. The J segment lost 5 bases and the V segment lost 4 bases, leaving 0 bases of the junction unmatched. In nucleotides, the CDR3 is TGTGCCAGCAGTTGGACTAGCGGGAACGAGCAGTACTTC. Translation: CASSWTSGNEQYF.

The chain employs TRBV29-1 and TRBJ2-3, with 8 bases fitting TRBD2. The V gene end was trimmed by 6 bases and the J gene end by 4 bases; junction bases not matched to a gene: 3. This CDR3 spans 12 amino acids. The germline V gene encodes CDR1 SQVTM and CDR2 ANQGSEA. The CDR3: CSVRTSSDTQYF. The CDR3 coding sequence is TGCAGCGTCCGGACTAGCTCAGATACGCAGTATTTT.

This chain links TRBV6-5 with TRBJ2-5, with D hard to call. Germline CDR1 is MNHEY and CDR2 is SVGAGI. Deletions cut 3 bases from V and 4 bases from J, with 9 bases between. There are 13 residues in the CDR3. In DNA, the CDR3 is TGTGCCAGCAGTTATGCAAATACAGAGACCCAGTACTTC. Its translation is CASSYANTETQYF.

The CDR3 DNA follows: TGTGCCAGCAGCCAAGATGTAACTAGCGGTTACAATGAGCAGTTCTTC. It is translated as CASSQDVTSGYNEQFF. This chain uses TRBV4-2 with TRBJ2-1; 8 bases agree with TRBD2. The CDR3 contains 16 residues. Trimming took 0 bases from V and 4 from J; bases not matched to a gene: 5. Germline V gene lookup returns CDR1 LGHNA and CDR2 YNFKEQ.

This chain uses TRBV7-2 with TRBJ2-5, with a tentative D call TRBD1 (6 bases). V was trimmed by 5 bases and J by 2 bases, leaving 12 bases between them. Germline assignment: CDR1 SGHTA and CDR2 FQGNSA. The CDR3 has 14 amino acids. The DNA for the CDR3 is TGTGCCAGCAGCGGGCCGGACAGTCAAGAGACCCAGTACTTC. This codes for CASSGPDSQETQYF.

This chain joins TRBV5-1 and TRBJ1-4; maybe TRBD1 (6 bases). Looked up from germline, CDR1 is SGHRS and CDR2 is YFSETQ. This CDR3 region has 15 residues. V lost 2 bases and J 0 bases, leaving 8 bases between the germline ends. Written as DNA, the CDR3 is TGCGCCAGCAGCTTAACAGGGACAACTAATGAAAAACTGTTTTTT. Protein product: CASSLTGTTNEKLFF.

As DNA, the CDR3 is TGTGCCAGCAGCTTGCAGGCGTTCACCGGGGAGCTGTTTTTT. Amino acids: CASSLQAFTGELFF. J is TRBJ2-2 and V is TRBV5-4; D ambiguous. Trimming took 1 base from V and 4 from J, leaving 8 bases between them. Germline V gene sequence: CDR1 SGHNT, CDR2 YYREEE (reference sequence). This CDR3 spans 14 amino acids.

In its sample, this clone was seen once. V is TRBV19 and J is TRBJ1-1, with a possible D match to TRBD1 (6 bases). V lost 5 bases and J 4 bases, leaving 11 bases between the germline ends. CDR1 is LNHDA and CDR2 is SQIVND in the germline V gene (reference sequence). This CDR3 has 13 amino acids. The CDR3 DNA is TGTGCCAGTAGTTCCGGGGGCCGCACTGAAGCTTTCTTT. The encoded protein is CASSSGGRTEAFF.

V gene TRBV7-9 combines with J gene TRBJ1-2, with a weak D call TRBD1 (5 bases). Trimming left V 5 bases short and J 2 bases short, with 9 bases between. The CDR3 length is 13 residues. Germline V lookup: CDR1 SEHNR, CDR2 FQNEAQ (reference sequence). In nucleotides, the CDR3 is TGTGCCAGCAGCATGACAGCAAACTATGGCTACACCTTC. Its translation is CASSMTANYGYTF.

This sequence joins TRBV2 and TRBJ2-7, with 8 bases that match TRBD2. The CDR3 has 14 amino acids. Trimming removed 5 bases from V and 0 bases from J; junction bases left unmatched: 3. Germline V gene lookup returns CDR1 SNHLY and CDR2 FYNNEI. This CDR3 is CASSPAGVSYEQYF. As DNA, the CDR3 is TGTGCCAGCAGTCCAGCGGGAGTCTCCTACGAGCAGTACTTC.

The chain employs TRBV30 and TRBJ1-3; no clear D gene. The V gene's germline CDR1 is GTSNPN and CDR2 SVGIG (reference sequence). V was trimmed by 4 bases and J by 0 bases, leaving 10 bases between them. The CDR3 is 14 amino acids. The CDR3 bases are TGTGCCTGGAAGTCGGGGAACTCTGGAAACACCATATATTTT. Translation: CAWKSGNSGNTIYF.

The table lists this clone with a count of one. The J gene is TRBJ2-7, the V gene TRBV28; D is possibly TRBD1 (5 bases). Germline lookup yields CDR1 MDHEN and CDR2 SYDVKM. This CDR3 has 14 amino acids. The V gene lost 1 base and the J gene lost 2 bases, with 9 bases spanning the gap. The CDR3 spells CASSLSGRAYEQYF. In DNA form, the CDR3 reads TGTGCCAGCAGTTTATCTGGCAGGGCCTACGAGCAGTACTTC. Combining the CDR3 with reference TRBV28 and TRBJ2-7 gives the whole variable domain DVKVTQSSRYLVKRTGEKVFLECVQDMDHENMFWYRQDPGLGLRLIYFSYDVKMKEKGDIPEGYSVSREKKERFSLILESASTNQTSMYLCASSLSGRAYEQYFGPGTRLTVT.

The V call is TRBV5-1, the J call TRBJ2-2, with TRBD1 as a possible D gene (6 bases). V lost 4 bases, J lost 5 bases, and 15 bases lay in between. The V gene's germline CDR1 is SGHRS and CDR2 YFSETQ. This CDR3 has 15 residues. The CDR3 bases are TGCGCCAGCAGCGCGCAGGGGCTGGGGACCGGGGAGCTGTTTTTT. It yields the protein CASSAQGLGTGELFF.